This T cell receptor beta chain was identified in a study of blood T cell repertoires in COVID-19. Study details: Nucleic acid was either cDNA or gDNA, and it came from T cells, B-cell-depleted T cells, or PBMCs.

Germline CDR1 and CDR2: LGHDT and YNNKEL (reference sequence). Trimming stripped 1 base from V and 2 bases from J, with 12 bases between. The CDR3 covers 15 residues. In the original processing: Reference gene primer amplification gave estimated nucleated cell counts. Method: immunoSEQ multiplex PCR; TCRdb's copy keeps in-frame clones and lacks some. That table furnishes V, J and clone size, whereas the DNA furnished D and trimming. The sample yields 200,000 to 300,000 clones, approximately 84% seen once. Source material: peripheral blood. The receptor's source is a man in his fifties or sixties with acute or convalescent COVID-19. The chain recombines TRBV3-1 (or the pseudogene TRBV3-2) with TRBJ2-7; TRBD2 might be the D (7 bases). The CDR3 DNA sequence: TGTGCCAGCAGCCAAGCCTCGGGGGGCCCCTACGAGCAGTACTTC. This codes for CASSQASGGPYEQYF.